The TCR beta chain described here comes from a study of control samples from healthy donors and cancer patients. Clones were read by immunoSEQ multiplex PCR, and TCRdb kept only the in-frame ones, dropping some. The data show about 92,000 clones, with around 82% seen just once and around 10% held by the top ten. The trim removed 4 bases at V and 2 bases at J, leaving 4 bases unmatched. The CDR3 length is 14 residues. CDR1 and CDR2 (germline): LGHDT, YNNKEL (reference sequence). This clone was counted between two and nine times. The specimen was blood. The chain joins TRBV3-1 (or the pseudogene TRBV3-2) to TRBJ1-2, with 7 bases lining up with TRBD1. This TCR derives from a woman in her sixties or seventies in good health. This CDR3 is CASSLRTGNYGYTF. CDR3 coding DNA: TGTGCCAGCAGCCTCCGGACAGGCAACTATGGCTACACCTTC.